This T cell receptor (beta chain) was sequenced for a study of identical twins. A single record per CDR3 protein comes from TCRdb applying MiXCR to the 5' RACE reads. Here the sample spans some 590,000 distinct CDR3 sequences, approximately 10% being singletons. A further study also used this sample, focusing on yellow fever vaccine responses in identical twins.

The sequenced sample consisted of PBMCs. The receptor's source is a young woman in good health.

The CDR3 is CSAPRSWDTQYF. The CDR3 region has the DNA TGCAGTGCTCCTAGGTCATGGGATACGCAGTATTTT. The genes are TRBV20-1 and TRBJ2-3, with D uncertain. V was pared by 5 bases and J by 6 bases, with 12 bases between. Per germline, CDR1 DFQATT and CDR2 SNEGSKA (reference sequence). The CDR3 is made up of 12 amino acids.